This T cell receptor beta chain is from a study of cytomegalovirus exposure and HLA in healthy donors. Overall study results and limits: Fewer N-insertions (relative to the approximately 700-donor mean) were reportedly seen in an Asian-associated ancestry cluster in a later analysis. In vitro, three CMV-associated chains proved specific for CMV antigens. Among TCR beta chains, those listed as cytomegalovirus-associated numbered around 160.

The PCR was carried out with 60 Vbeta primers and 13 Jbeta primers. Here immunoSEQ multiplex PCR was the method, and the copy in TCRdb shows in-frame clones only, minus some. The sample records roughly 140,000 clones, almost 80% being singletons. V lost 2 bases and J 7 bases, leaving 17 bases between the germline ends. This CDR3 has 15 residues. Germline CDR1 MNHNS, CDR2 SASEGT. Turning to this clone: Antigen unknown.

Sequences were obtained from PBMCs. The TCR comes from a woman aged 35 to 49 in good health and CMV-seropositive. V is TRBV6-1 and J is TRBJ1-2; D not certain. CDR3 sequence: CASSEFGHSAIGYTF. In DNA form, the CDR3 reads TGTGCCAGCAGTGAATTTGGGCATTCAGCTATTGGCTACACCTTC.